A single sample is the source of the 25 T cell receptor beta chains below, sequenced in a study of breast tumors, draining lymph nodes, adjacent tissues. In TCRdb, the multiplex PCR reads were re-called with MiXCR into one record per CDR3 protein. The sample shows tens of thousands of distinct CDR3 sequences, more than 50% of them seen only once. The specimen sequenced was breast tumor tissue. The receptors stem from a female donor with breast cancer. Some clones in this sample may be carry-over from other donors' samples.

This clonotype was counted at least ten times. The V call is TRBV20-1, the J call TRBJ2-5, with 11 bases fitting TRBD2. Trimming removed 6 bases from V and 2 bases from J; junction bases left unmatched: 2. This CDR3 contains 13 residues. The germline CDR1 and CDR2 sequences are DFQATT and SNEGSKA (reference sequence). The CDR3 here is CSAIAGGQETQYF. The CDR3 DNA reads as TGCAGTGCCATAGCGGGGGGGCAAGAGACCCAGTACTTC.

The J gene is TRBJ1-2, the V gene TRBV5-1, with a possible D match to TRBD1 (5 bases). V lost 0 bases to trimming and J lost 7 bases, with 13 bases between them. Looked up from germline, CDR1 is SGHRS and CDR2 is YFSETQ. This CDR3 contains 14 residues. CDR3 loop: CASSLEDTLFGYTF. The CDR3, as DNA: TGCGCCAGCAGCTTGGAGGACACCCTTTTTGGCTACACCTTC. The complete variable domain, with remaining parts taken from reference TRBV5-1 and TRBJ1-2, reads KAGVTQTPRYLIKTRGQQVTLSCSPISGHRSVSWYQQTPGQGLQFLFEYFSETQRNKGNFPGRFSGRQFSNSRSEMNVSTLELGDSALYLCASSLEDTLFGYTFGSGTRLTVV.

This clonotype came up once. This chain uses TRBV24-1 with TRBJ2-2; 8 nucleotides line up with TRBD1. Germline V gene lookup returns CDR1 KGHDR and CDR2 SFDVKD. This CDR3 has 16 amino acids. V was clipped by 3 bases and J by 5 bases; unmatched bases: 7. The CDR3 DNA follows: TGTGCCACCAGTGATGCAGACAGGGGACGAACCGGGGAGCTGTTTTTT. Translating gives CATSDADRGRTGELFF.

The V and J genes are TRBV6-4 and TRBJ2-3; 7 positions match TRBD1. Trimming took 4 bases from V and 12 from J; bases not matched to a gene: 7. The CDR3 has 12 residues. Germline assignment: CDR1 MRHNA and CDR2 SNTAGT. In DNA, the CDR3 is TGTGCCAGCAGTGGAGAGGGGGCAGGACAGTATTTT. Amino acid sequence: CASSGEGAGQYF.

This clonotype was seen at least ten times. The V gene is TRBV19, the J gene TRBJ2-1, with D possibly TRBD1 on 6 matching bases. Germline V gives CDR1 LNHDA, CDR2 SQIVND (reference sequence). Deletions cut 9 bases from V and 6 bases from J, with 15 bases between. The CDR3 covers 13 residues. DNA for the CDR3: TGTGCCAGCTCGGCAGGGGTCAGCAATGAGCAGTTCTTC. Its protein is CASSAGVSNEQFF.

This clonotype was detected ten times or more. The V call is TRBV29-1, the J call TRBJ1-4; 8 positions agree with TRBD1. The germline CDR1 and CDR2 sequences are SQVTM and ANQGSEA. The CDR3 has 15 residues. Trimming at V came to 3 bases and at J to 7 bases, leaving 10 bases not matched to a gene. CDR3 bases: TGCAGCGTTGATAGCGGGTACGGGACAGGTGAAAAACTGTTTTTT. It codes for CSVDSGYGTGEKLFF.

The sample holds many counts of this clonotype. This sequence may be a read error, since a much larger clone differs from it by one base. The chain is built from TRBV5-6 and TRBJ1-2; tentatively, D is TRBD1 (5 bases). The CDR3 covers 13 residues. Germline V CDR1 and CDR2: SGHDT, YYEEEE. V lost 0 bases, J lost 4 bases, and 7 bases lay in between. The CDR3, as DNA: TGTGCCAGCAGCTTGGACGGGACCTATGGCTACACCTTC. Translating gives CASSLDGTYGYTF. Full variable domain (rest looked up from reference TRBV5-6 and TRBJ1-2): DAGVTQSPTHLIKTRGQQVTLRCSPKSGHDTVSWYQQALGQGPQFIFQYYEEEERQRGNFPDRFSGHQFPNYSSELNVNALLLGDSALYLCASSLDGTYGYTFGSGTRLTVV.

This rearrangement joins TRBV4-1 to TRBJ2-7; D not resolved. This CDR3 is 11 amino acids long. In germline, CDR1 is MGHRA, CDR2 YSYEKL. Between the trimmed V and J ends, which lost 1 base and 2 bases, there was a span of 0 bases. CDR3 nucleotides: TGCGCCAGCAGCCAAGCCTACGAGCAGTACTTC. This translates into CASSQAYEQYF.

This clonotype was observed a single time. The CDR3 does not end in the conserved phenylalanine or tryptophan, so this is likely a read error. The rearrangement links TRBV5-8 to TRBJ1-1; D gene unclear. CDR1 and CDR2 (germline): SGHTS, YDEGEE. The CDR3 runs 12 residues. V was clipped by 1 base and J by 8 bases, with 9 bases between them. CDR3 in DNA: TGTGCCAGCAGCTTGAGGGCTTTCGAAGCTTTCGTG. It encodes CASSLRAFEAFV.

In this sample, this clonotype is medium-sized (0.01 to 0.1%). The chain joins TRBV12-3 or TRBV12-4 to TRBJ1-2; TRBD1 aligns across 8 bases. The CDR3 has 14 amino acids. The V segment lost 6 bases and the J segment 5 bases; nucleotides outside the gene matches: 8. The CDR3 sequence: CASRPDRDRYGYTF. The DNA of the CDR3 is TGTGCCAGCAGGCCGGACAGGGATCGGTATGGCTACACCTTC.

This clonotype was counted many times. The chain is built from TRBV6-5 and TRBJ2-7; D is uncertain. Between the trimmed V and J ends, which lost 0 bases and 4 bases, there was a span of 7 bases. The CDR3 contains 13 residues. Germline assignment: CDR1 MNHEY and CDR2 SVGAGI. CDR3 region: CASSYSKGYEQYF. The CDR3 DNA reads TGTGCCAGCAGTTACTCGAAAGGTTACGAGCAGTACTTC.

This clonotype was counted only a few times. In DNA, the CDR3 is TGTGCCAGCAGCGGAGGGCAATCAACTAATGAAAAACTGTTTTTT. Translating gives CASSGGQSTNEKLFF. The chain couples TRBV5-6 to TRBJ1-4; no definite D call. The CDR3 sequence is 15 residues long. In germline, CDR1 is SGHDT, CDR2 YYEEEE. V lost 4 bases and J 0 bases, leaving 10 bases between the germline ends.

The chain is built from TRBV4-3 and TRBJ2-5; the D gene is possibly TRBD2 (7 bases). Trimming took 0 bases from V and 3 from J, leaving 20 bases between them. Germline-derived CDR1 and CDR2 are LGHNA and YSLEER. This CDR3 is built from 18 residues. CDR3 protein: CASSQDLVGGAAEETQYF. The CDR3 DNA sequence: TGCGCCAGCAGCCAAGATTTAGTTGGGGGGGCGGCTGAAGAGACCCAGTACTTC.

The J gene is TRBJ2-5, the V gene TRBV20-1; 7 nucleotides align to TRBD1. The CDR3 has 16 amino acids. From germline, CDR1 is DFQATT and CDR2 SNEGSKA (reference sequence). V shed 0 bases, J shed 5 bases, and the junction held 12 bases outside the gene matches. CDR3 region: CSARDSGTVSTETQYF. The CDR3 bases are TGCAGTGCTAGAGATTCGGGGACAGTGAGCACGGAGACCCAGTACTTC.

The genes are TRBV9 and TRBJ1-4; TRBD1 might be the D (5 bases). The CDR3 spans 15 residues. The germline V gene encodes CDR1 SGDLS and CDR2 YYNGEE. The V end lost 4 bases, the J end lost 4 bases, and 14 bases lay between the germline ends. For the CDR3, the DNA is TGTGCCAGCAGCCCTATGGGGGGGTATAATGAAAAACTGTTTTTT. This gives the protein CASSPMGGYNEKLFF. The variable domain in full, completed from reference TRBV9 and TRBJ1-4, reads DSGVTQTPKHLITATGQRVTLRCSPRSGDLSVYWYQQSLDQGLQFLIQYYNGEERAKGNILERFSAQQFPDLHSELNLSSLELGDSALYFCASSPMGGYNEKLFFGSGTQLSVL.

This clonotype was observed a few times. The chain carries TRBV19 and TRBJ2-3; D is ambiguous. Trimming cost V 5 bases and J 6 bases, with 18 bases left between them. The germline gives CDR1 LNHDA, CDR2 SQIVND (reference sequence). The CDR3 is 15 amino acids. This CDR3 reads CASSPRAGSVDTQYF. The CDR3 nucleotides are TGTGCCAGTAGTCCCAGAGCTGGTTCGGTTGATACGCAGTATTTT.

The chain combines TRBV7-2 with TRBJ2-1; D may be TRBD1 (6 bases). The V gene's germline CDR1 is SGHTA and CDR2 FQGNSA. The CDR3 runs 10 residues. V was clipped by 6 bases and J by 13 bases, with 10 bases between them. The CDR3 reads CASRGQKQFF. CDR3 in DNA: TGTGCCAGCAGGGGACAAAAACAGTTCTTC.

CDR3 loop: CASSPDGTGNEKLFF. CDR3 bases: TGTGCCAGCAGCCCAGACGGGACAGGGAATGAAAAACTGTTTTTT. The rearrangement joins TRBV11-2 to TRBJ1-4, with 9 bases identical to TRBD1. V was pared by 5 bases and J by 5 bases, with 6 bases of the junction left unmatched. The germline V gene encodes CDR1 SGHAT and CDR2 FQNNGV. The CDR3 runs 15 residues.

The J gene is TRBJ2-2, the V gene TRBV6-5; D not resolved. V shed 0 bases and J shed 6 bases, with 8 bases lying between them. CDR3 length: 14 residues. Germline V gives CDR1 MNHEY, CDR2 SVGAGI. CDR3 in amino acids: CASSYSMAPGELFF. The CDR3 DNA is TGTGCCAGCAGTTACTCGATGGCGCCCGGGGAGCTGTTTTTT.

This clonotype has a count of ten or more. The rearrangement uses TRBV18 and TRBJ1-5; D is undetermined. V gave up 6 bases and J gave up 7 bases, with 16 bases separating them. The CDR3 is 14 amino acids. CDR1 and CDR2 (germline): KGHSH, LQKENI. The DNA of the CDR3 is TGTGCCAGCTCTCCCCAAAGGGTGGGCCAGCCCCAGCATTTT. The encoded protein is CASSPQRVGQPQHF. Complete variable domain (other parts from reference TRBV18 and TRBJ1-5): NAGVMQNPRHLVRRRGQEARLRCSPMKGHSHVYWYRQLPEEGLKFMVYLQKENIIDESGMPKERFSAEFPKEGPSILRIQQVVRGDSAAYFCASSPQRVGQPQHFGDGTRLSIL.

This clonotype was seen more than once but under ten times. The chain is built from TRBV6-6 and TRBJ2-5, with 7 bases fitting TRBD1. Trimming removed 6 bases from V and 6 bases from J; junction bases left unmatched: 13. This CDR3 is 15 amino acids long. Germline CDR1 is MNHNY and CDR2 is SVGAGI (reference sequence). CDR3 nucleotides: TGTGCCAGCAGATTAAGGGACAGTCGAATGCAGACCCAGTACTTC. Protein sequence: CASRLRDSRMQTQYF.

The gene calls are TRBV5-6 and TRBJ2-7; a possible D gene is TRBD1 (5 bases). V was pared by 2 bases and J by 3 bases, with 18 bases between. In germline, CDR1 is SGHDT, CDR2 YYEEEE. The CDR3 has 16 residues. Here the CDR3 reads CASSFPTGAYGYEQYF. In DNA, the CDR3 is TGTGCCAGCAGCTTTCCCACAGGTGCCTATGGCTACGAGCAGTACTTC.

This clonotype was detected a few times. The rearrangement uses TRBV10-2 and TRBJ1-5; D remains ambiguous. V was trimmed by 0 bases and J by 0 bases, leaving 9 bases between them. The CDR3 runs 16 residues. CDR1 is WSHSY, CDR2 SAAADI, per germline. The CDR3 loop reads CASSESPGNSNQPQHF. CDR3 nucleotides: TGCGCCAGCAGTGAGTCTCCCGGGAATAGCAATCAGCCCCAGCATTTT.

This clonotype was detected many times. This chain links TRBV6-2 or TRBV6-3 with TRBJ2-7, with a tentative D call TRBD2 (6 bases). Germline-derived CDR1 and CDR2 are MNHEY and SVGEGT. Trimming took off 0 bases at V and 3 bases at J, with 21 bases between the two ends. This CDR3 spans 18 amino acids. Here the CDR3 reads CASSYSPNFRGWVYEQYF. The CDR3 nucleotides read TGTGCCAGCAGTTACTCCCCAAATTTCCGGGGGTGGGTCTACGAGCAGTACTTC.

Written as DNA, the CDR3 is TGCAGTCGAGCGGGAGGGCCAACGAATACGCAGTATTTT. Its protein is CSRAGGPTNTQYF. The genes are TRBV20-1 and TRBJ2-3, with 10 bases matching TRBD2. With 8 bases clipped from V and 7 bases from J, the junction kept 9 bases outside the gene matches. Germline CDR1 DFQATT, CDR2 SNEGSKA (reference sequence). CDR3 size: 13 residues.